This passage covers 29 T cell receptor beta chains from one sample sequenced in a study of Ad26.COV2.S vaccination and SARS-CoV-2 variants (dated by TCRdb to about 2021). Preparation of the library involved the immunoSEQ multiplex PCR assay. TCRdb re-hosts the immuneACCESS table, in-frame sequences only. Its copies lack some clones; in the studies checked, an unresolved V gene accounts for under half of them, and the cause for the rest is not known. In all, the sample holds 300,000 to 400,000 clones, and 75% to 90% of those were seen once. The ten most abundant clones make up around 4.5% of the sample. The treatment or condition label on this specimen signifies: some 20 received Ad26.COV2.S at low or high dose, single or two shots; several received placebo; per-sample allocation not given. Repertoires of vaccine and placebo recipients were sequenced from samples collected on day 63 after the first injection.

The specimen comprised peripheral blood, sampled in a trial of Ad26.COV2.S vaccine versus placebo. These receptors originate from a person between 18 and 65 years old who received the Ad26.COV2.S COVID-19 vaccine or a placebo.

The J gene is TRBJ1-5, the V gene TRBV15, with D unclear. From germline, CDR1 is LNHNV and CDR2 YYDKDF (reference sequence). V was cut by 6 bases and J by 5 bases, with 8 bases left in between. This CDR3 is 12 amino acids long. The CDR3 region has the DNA TGTGCCACCAGGATCGGGGATCAGCCCCAGCATTTT. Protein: CATRIGDQPQHF.

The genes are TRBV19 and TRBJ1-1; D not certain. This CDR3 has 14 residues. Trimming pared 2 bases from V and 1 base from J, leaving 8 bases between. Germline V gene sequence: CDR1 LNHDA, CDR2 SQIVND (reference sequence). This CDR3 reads CASSIRAQNTEAFF. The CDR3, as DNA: TGTGCCAGTAGTATACGAGCTCAGAACACTGAAGCTTTCTTT.

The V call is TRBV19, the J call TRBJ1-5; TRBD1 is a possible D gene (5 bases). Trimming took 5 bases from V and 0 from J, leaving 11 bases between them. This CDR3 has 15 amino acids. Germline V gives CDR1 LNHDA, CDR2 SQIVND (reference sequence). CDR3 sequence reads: CASSRVGDSNQPQHF. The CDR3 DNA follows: TGTGCCAGTAGTCGGGTAGGGGATAGCAATCAGCCCCAGCATTTT.

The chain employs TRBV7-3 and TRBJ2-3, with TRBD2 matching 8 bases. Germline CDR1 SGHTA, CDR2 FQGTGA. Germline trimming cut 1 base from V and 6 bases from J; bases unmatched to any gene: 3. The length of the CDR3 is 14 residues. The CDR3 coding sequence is TGTGCCAGCAGCTTAAGGTCTAGCGGGGATACGCAGTATTTT. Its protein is CASSLRSSGDTQYF. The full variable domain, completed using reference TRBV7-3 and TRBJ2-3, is GAGVSQTPSNKVTEKGKYVELRCDPISGHTALYWYRQSLGQGPEFLIYFQGTGAADDSGLPNDRFFAVRPEGSVSTLKIQRTERGDSAVYLCASSLRSSGDTQYFGPGTRLTVL.

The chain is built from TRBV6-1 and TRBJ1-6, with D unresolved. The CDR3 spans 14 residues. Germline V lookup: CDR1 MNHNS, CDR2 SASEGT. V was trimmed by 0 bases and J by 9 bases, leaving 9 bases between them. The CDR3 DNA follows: TGTGCCAGCAGTGAAGCGATATGGGGTTCACCCCTCCACTTT. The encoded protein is CASSEAIWGSPLHF.

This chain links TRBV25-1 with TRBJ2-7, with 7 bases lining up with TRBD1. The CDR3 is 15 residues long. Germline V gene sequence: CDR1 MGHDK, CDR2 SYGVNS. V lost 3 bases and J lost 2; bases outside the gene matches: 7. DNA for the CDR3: TGTGCCAGCAGTGACCCATCAGACAGGGCCTACGAGCAGTACTTC. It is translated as CASSDPSDRAYEQYF.

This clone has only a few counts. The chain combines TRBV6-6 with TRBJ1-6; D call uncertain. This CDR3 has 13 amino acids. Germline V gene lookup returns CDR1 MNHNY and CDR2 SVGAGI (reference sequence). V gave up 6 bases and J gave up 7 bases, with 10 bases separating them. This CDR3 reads CASSSRPNSPLHF. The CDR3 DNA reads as TGTGCCAGCAGCAGCCGGCCAAATTCACCCCTCCACTTT.

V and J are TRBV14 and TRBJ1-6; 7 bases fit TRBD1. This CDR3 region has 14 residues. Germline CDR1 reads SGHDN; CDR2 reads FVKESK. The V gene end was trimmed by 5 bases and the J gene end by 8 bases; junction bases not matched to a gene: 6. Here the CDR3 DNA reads TGTGCCAGCAGCTCCGGGACAGACTATTCACCCCTCCACTTT. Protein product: CASSSGTDYSPLHF.

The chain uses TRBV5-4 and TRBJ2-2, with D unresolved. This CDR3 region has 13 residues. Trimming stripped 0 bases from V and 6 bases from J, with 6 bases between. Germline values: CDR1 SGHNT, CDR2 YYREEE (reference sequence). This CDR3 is CASSLDGAGELFF. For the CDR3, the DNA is TGTGCCAGCAGCTTGGATGGGGCCGGGGAGCTGTTTTTT.

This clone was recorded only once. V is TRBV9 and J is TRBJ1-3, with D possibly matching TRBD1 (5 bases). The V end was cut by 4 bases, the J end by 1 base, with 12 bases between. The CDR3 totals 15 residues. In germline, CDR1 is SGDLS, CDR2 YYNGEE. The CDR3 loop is CASSFSGGSGNTIYF. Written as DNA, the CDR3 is TGTGCCAGCAGCTTCTCCGGGGGATCTGGAAACACCATATATTTT. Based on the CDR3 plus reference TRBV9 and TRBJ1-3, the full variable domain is DSGVTQTPKHLITATGQRVTLRCSPRSGDLSVYWYQQSLDQGLQFLIQYYNGEERAKGNILERFSAQQFPDLHSELNLSSLELGDSALYFCASSFSGGSGNTIYFGEGSWLTVV.

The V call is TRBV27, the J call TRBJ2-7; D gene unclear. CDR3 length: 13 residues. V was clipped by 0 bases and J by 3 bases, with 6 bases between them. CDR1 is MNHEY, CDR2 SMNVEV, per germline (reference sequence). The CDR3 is CASSLSGDYEQYF. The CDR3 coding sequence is TGTGCCAGCAGTTTATCTGGGGACTACGAGCAGTACTTC.

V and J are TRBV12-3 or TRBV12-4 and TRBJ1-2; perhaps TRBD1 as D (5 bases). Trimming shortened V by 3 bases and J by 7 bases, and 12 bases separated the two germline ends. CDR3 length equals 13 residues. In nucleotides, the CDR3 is TGTGCCAGCAGTTTGGGACCGGGATTTGGCTACACCTTC. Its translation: CASSLGPGFGYTF.

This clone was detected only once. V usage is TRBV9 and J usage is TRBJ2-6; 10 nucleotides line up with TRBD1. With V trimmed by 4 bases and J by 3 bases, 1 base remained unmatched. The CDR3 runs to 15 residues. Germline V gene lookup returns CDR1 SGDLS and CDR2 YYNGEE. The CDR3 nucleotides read TGTGCCAGCAGCAGGACAGGGGGTGGGGCCAACGTCCTGACTTTC. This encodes CASSRTGGGANVLTF.

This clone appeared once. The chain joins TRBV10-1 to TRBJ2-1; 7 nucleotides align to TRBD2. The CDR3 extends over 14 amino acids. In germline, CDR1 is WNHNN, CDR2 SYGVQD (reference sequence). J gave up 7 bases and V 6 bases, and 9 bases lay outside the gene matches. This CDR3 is CASSGGSGVNEQFF. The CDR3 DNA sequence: TGCGCCAGCAGCGGGGGGTCCGGGGTGAATGAGCAGTTCTTC.

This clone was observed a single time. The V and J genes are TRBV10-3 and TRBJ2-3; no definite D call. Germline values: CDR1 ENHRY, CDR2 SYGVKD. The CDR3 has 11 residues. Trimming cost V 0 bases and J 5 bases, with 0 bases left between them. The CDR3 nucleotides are TGTGCCATCAGTGAGTCAGATACGCAGTATTTT. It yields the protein CAISESDTQYF.

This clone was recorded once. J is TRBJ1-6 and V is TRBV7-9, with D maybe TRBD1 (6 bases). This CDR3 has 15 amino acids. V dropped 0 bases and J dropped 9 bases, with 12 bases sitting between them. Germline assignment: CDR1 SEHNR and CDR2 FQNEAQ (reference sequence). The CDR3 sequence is CASSLATGTGSPLHF. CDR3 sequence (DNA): TGTGCCAGCAGCTTAGCGACAGGCACCGGTTCACCCCTCCACTTT.

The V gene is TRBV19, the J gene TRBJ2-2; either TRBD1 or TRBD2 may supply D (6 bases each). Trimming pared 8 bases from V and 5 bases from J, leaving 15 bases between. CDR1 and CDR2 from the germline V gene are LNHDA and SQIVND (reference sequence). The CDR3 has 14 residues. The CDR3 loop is CASAGGRETGELFF. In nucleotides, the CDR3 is TGTGCCAGTGCCGGGGGCAGGGAGACCGGGGAGCTGTTTTTT.

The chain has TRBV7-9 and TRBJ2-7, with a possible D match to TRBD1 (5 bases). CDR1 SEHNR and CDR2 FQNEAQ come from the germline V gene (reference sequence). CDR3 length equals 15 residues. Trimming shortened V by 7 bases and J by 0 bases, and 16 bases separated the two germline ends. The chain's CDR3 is CASKAQTDSSYEQYF. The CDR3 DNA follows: TGTGCCAGCAAAGCCCAGACTGACAGCTCCTACGAGCAGTACTTC.

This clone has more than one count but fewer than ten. The CDR3 DNA sequence: TGTGCCTGGACTCTTGGACTATCTGGTTTCGAGCAGTACTTC. Translated: CAWTLGLSGFEQYF. This rearrangement joins TRBV30 to TRBJ2-7, with D possibly being TRBD2 (6 bases). The CDR3 has 14 residues. V was clipped by 4 bases and J by 6 bases, with 19 bases between them. Germline values: CDR1 GTSNPN, CDR2 SVGIG (reference sequence).

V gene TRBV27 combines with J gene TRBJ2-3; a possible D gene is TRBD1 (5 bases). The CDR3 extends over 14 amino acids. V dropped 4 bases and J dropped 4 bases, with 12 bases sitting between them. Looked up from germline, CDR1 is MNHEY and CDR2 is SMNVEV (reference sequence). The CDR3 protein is CASSSGFRSDTQYF. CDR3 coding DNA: TGTGCCAGCAGTTCAGGGTTTCGGTCAGATACGCAGTATTTT.

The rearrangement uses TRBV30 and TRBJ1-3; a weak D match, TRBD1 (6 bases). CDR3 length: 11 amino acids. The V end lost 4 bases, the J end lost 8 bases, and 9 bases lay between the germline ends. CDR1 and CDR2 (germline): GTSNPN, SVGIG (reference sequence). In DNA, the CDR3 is TGTGCCTGGACAGGGGCTCACACCATATATTTT. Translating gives CAWTGAHTIYF.

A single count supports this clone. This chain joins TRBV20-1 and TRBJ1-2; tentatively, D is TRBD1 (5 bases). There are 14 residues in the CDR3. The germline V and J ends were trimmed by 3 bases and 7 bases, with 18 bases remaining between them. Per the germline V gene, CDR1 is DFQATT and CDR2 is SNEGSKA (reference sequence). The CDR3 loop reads CSASIWAGYGGYTF. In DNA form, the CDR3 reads TGCAGTGCTAGTATCTGGGCAGGGTATGGTGGCTACACCTTC.

The CDR3 coding sequence is TGTGCCAGCAGTCACGGGACAGGGAGCCCACTGGGGGCTGGAAACACCATATATTTT. It yields the protein CASSHGTGSPLGAGNTIYF. V is TRBV6-6 and J is TRBJ1-3; TRBD1 agrees at 9 bases. CDR1 and CDR2 (germline): MNHNY, SVGAGI (reference sequence). V lost 5 bases to trimming and J lost 2 bases; unmatched junction nucleotides: 16. The length of the CDR3 is 19 residues.

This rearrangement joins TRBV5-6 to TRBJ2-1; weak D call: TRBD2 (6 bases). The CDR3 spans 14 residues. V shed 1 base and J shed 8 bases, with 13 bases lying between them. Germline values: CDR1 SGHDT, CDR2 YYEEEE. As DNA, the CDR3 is TGTGCCAGCAGCTTGCCCGGGAGACGGGATGAGCAGTTCTTC. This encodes CASSLPGRRDEQFF. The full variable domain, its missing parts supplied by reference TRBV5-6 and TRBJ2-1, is DAGVTQSPTHLIKTRGQQVTLRCSPKSGHDTVSWYQQALGQGPQFIFQYYEEEERQRGNFPDRFSGHQFPNYSSELNVNALLLGDSALYLCASSLPGRRDEQFFGPGTRLTVL.

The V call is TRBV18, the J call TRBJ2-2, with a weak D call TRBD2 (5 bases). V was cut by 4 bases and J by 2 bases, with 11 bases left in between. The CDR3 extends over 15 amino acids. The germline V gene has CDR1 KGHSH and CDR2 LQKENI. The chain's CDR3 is CASSQRAPNTGELFF. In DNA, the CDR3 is TGTGCCAGCTCACAGAGGGCCCCAAACACCGGGGAGCTGTTTTTT.

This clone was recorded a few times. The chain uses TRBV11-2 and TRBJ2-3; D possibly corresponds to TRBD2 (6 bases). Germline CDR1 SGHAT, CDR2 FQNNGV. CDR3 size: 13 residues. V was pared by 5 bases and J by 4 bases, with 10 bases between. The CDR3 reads CASSPLAADTQYF. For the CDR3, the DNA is TGTGCCAGCAGCCCACTAGCTGCAGATACGCAGTATTTT. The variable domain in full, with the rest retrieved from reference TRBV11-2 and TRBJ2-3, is EAGVAQSPRYKIIEKRQSVAFWCNPISGHATLYWYQQILGQGPKLLIQFQNNGVVDDSQLPKDRFSAERLKGVDSTLKIQPAKLEDSAVYLCASSPLAADTQYFGPGTRLTVL.

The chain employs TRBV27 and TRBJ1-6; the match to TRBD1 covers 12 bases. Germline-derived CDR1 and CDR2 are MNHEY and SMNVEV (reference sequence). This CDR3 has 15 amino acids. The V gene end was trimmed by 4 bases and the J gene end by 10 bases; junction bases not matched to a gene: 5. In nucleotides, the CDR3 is TGTGCCAGCAGTTCCCGGGACAGGGGGCTCTCACCCCTCCACTTT. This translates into CASSSRDRGLSPLHF.

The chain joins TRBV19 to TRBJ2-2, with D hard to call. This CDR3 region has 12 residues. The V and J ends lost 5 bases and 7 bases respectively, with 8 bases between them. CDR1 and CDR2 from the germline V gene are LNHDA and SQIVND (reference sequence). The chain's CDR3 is CASSLLVGELFF. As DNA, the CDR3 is TGTGCCAGTAGTCTCCTGGTCGGGGAGCTGTTTTTT.

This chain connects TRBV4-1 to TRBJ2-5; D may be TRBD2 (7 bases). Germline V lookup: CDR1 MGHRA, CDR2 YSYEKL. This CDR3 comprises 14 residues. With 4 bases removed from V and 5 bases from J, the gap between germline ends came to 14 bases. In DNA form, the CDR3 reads TGCGCCAGCAGCCCCCGGGGGGCGGAGGAGACCCAGTACTTC. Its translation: CASSPRGAEETQYF.